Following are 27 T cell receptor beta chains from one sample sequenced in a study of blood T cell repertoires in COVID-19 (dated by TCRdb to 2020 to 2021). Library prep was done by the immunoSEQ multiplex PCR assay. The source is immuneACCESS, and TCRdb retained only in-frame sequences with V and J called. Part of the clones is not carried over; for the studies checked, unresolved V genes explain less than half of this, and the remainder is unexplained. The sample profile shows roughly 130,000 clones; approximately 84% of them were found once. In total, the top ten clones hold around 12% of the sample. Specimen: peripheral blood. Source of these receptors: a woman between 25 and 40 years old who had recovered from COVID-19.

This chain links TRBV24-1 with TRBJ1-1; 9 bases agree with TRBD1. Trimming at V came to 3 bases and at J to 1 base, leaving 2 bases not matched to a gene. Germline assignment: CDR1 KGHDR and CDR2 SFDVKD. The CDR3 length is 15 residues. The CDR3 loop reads CATSDRTGANTEAFF. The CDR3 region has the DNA TGTGCCACCAGTGATCGGACAGGGGCGAACACTGAAGCTTTCTTT.

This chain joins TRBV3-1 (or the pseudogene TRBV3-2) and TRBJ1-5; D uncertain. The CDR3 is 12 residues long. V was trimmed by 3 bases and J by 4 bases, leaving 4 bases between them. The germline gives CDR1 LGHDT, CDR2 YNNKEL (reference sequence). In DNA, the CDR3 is TGTGCCAGCAGCCACCTAAATCAGCCCCAGCATTTT. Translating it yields CASSHLNQPQHF.

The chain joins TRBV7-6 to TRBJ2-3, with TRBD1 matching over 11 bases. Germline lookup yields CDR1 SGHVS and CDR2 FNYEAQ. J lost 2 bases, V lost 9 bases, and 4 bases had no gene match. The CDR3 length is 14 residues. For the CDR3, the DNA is TGTGCCAGTGCGGGACAGGGGGACACAGATACGCAGTATTTT. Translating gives CASAGQGDTDTQYF.

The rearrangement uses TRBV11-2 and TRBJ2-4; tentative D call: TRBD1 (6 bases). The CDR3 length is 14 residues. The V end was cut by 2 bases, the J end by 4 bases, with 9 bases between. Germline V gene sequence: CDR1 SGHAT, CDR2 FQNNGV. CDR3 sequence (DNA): TGTGCCAGCAGCTTAAGAGGGGGTAAAAACATTCAGTACTTC. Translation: CASSLRGGKNIQYF.

As DNA, the CDR3 is TGTGCCAGCAGCAAAGGGGGACTAGCGGGAGCAGGCACGCTAGTAAATGAGCAGTTCTTC. Its translation: CASSKGGLAGAGTLVNEQFF. J is TRBJ2-1 and V is TRBV21-1; TRBD2 is the table's D call and was not checked against the DNA. TRBV21-1 is designated a pseudogene. This CDR3 is 20 amino acids long.

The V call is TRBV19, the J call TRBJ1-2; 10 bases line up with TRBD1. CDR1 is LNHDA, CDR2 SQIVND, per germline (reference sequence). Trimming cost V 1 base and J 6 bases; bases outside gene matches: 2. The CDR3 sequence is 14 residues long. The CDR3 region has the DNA TGTGCCAGTAGTATAGTAGGGACAGGGGATGGCTACACCTTC. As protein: CASSIVGTGDGYTF.

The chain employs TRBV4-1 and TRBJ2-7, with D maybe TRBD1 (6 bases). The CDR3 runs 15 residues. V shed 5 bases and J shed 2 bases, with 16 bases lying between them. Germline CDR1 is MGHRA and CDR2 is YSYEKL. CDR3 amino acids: CASSKNLGGTYEQYF. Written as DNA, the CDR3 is TGCGCCAGCAGCAAGAACCTAGGGGGAACCTACGAGCAGTACTTC.

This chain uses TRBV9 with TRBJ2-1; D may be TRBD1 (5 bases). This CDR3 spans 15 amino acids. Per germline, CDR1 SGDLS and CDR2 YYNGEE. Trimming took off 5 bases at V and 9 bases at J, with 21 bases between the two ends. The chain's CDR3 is CASSETPWGPSEQFF. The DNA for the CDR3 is TGTGCCAGCAGTGAGACCCCTTGGGGCCCATCTGAGCAGTTCTTC.

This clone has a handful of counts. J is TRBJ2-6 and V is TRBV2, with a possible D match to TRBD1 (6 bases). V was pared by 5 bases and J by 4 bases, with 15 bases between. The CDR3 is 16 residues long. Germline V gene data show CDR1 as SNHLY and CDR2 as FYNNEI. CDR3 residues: CASSQTQGSGANVLTF. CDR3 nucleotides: TGTGCCAGCAGTCAAACACAGGGCTCCGGGGCCAACGTCCTGACTTTC.

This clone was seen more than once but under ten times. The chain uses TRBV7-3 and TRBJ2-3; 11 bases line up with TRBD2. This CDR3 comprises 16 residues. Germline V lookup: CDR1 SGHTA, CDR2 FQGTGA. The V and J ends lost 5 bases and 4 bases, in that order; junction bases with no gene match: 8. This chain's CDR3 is CASSPLAGGLADTQYF. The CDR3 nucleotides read TGTGCCAGCAGCCCTTTAGCGGGGGGGCTAGCAGATACGCAGTATTTT.

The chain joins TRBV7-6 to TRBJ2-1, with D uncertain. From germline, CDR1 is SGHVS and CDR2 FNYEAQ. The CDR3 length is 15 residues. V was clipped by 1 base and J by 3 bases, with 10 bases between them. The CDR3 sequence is CASSLGLSDYNEQFF. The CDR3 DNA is TGTGCCAGCAGCTTAGGACTCTCCGACTACAATGAGCAGTTCTTC.

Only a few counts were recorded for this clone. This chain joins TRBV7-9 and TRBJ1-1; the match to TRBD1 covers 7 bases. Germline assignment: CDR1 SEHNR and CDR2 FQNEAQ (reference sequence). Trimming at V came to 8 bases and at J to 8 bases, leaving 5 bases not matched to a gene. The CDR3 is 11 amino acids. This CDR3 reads CASAGTAEAFF. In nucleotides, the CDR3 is TGTGCCAGCGCCGGGACAGCAGAAGCTTTCTTT.

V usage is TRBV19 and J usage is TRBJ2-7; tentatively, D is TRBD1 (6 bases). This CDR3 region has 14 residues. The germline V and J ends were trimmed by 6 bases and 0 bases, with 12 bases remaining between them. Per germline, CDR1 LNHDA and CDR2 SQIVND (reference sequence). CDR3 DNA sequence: TGTGCCAGTAGCGGAGGACAGTCCTCCTACGAGCAGTACTTC. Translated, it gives CASSGGQSSYEQYF.

CDR3 amino acids: CASSLLGETNTGELFF. In nucleotides, the CDR3 is TGCGCCAGCAGCCTGCTTGGGGAGACGAACACCGGGGAGCTGTTTTTT. The chain combines TRBV5-1 with TRBJ2-2; D possibly corresponds to TRBD2 (5 bases). The V and J ends lost 4 bases and 0 bases respectively, with 13 bases between them. CDR3 length: 16 residues. In germline, CDR1 is SGHRS, CDR2 YFSETQ.

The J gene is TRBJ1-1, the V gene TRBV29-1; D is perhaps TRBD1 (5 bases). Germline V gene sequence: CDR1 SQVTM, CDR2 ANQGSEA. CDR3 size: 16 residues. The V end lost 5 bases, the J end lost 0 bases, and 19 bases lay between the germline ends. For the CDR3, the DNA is TGCAGCGTTCGGGCGGGGAAAGCGACAGTGAACACTGAAGCTTTCTTT. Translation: CSVRAGKATVNTEAFF. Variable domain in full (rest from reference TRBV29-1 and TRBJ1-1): SAVISQKPSRDICQRGTSLTIQCQVDSQVTMMFWYRQQPGQSLTLIATANQGSEATYESGFVIDKFPISRPNLTFSTLTVSNMSPEDSSIYLCSVRAGKATVNTEAFFGQGTRLTVV.

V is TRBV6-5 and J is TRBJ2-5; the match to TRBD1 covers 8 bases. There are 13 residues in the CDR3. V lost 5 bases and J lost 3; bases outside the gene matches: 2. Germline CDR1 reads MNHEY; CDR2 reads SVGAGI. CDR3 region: CASSRTGKETQYF. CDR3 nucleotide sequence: TGTGCCAGCAGTCGGACAGGGAAAGAGACCCAGTACTTC.

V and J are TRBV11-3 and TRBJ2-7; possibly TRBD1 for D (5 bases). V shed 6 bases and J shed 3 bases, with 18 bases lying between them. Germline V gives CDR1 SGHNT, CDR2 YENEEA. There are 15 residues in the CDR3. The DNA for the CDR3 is TGTGCCAGCAGTAAAGAAGGGGAAGGGGACTACGAGCAGTACTTC. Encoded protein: CASSKEGEGDYEQYF. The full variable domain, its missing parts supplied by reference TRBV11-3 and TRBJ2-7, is EAGVVQSPRYKIIEKKQPVAFWCNPISGHNTLYWYLQNLGQGPELLIRYENEEAVDDSQLPKDRFSAERLKGVDSTLKIQPAELGDSAVYLCASSKEGEGDYEQYFGPGTRLTVT.

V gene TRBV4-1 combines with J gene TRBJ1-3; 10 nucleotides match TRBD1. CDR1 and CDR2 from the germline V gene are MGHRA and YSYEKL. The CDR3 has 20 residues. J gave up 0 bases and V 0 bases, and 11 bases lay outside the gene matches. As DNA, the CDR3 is TGCGCCAGCAGCCAAGACCGGGTAGGGACAGGGGCTCTCTCTGGAAACACCATATATTTT. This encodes CASSQDRVGTGALSGNTIYF.

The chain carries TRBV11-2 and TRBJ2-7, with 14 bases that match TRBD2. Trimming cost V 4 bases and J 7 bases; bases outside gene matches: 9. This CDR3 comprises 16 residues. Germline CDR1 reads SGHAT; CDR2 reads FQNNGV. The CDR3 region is CASSSPGLAGVGEQYF. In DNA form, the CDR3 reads TGTGCCAGCAGCTCACCGGGACTAGCGGGAGTTGGAGAGCAGTACTTC.

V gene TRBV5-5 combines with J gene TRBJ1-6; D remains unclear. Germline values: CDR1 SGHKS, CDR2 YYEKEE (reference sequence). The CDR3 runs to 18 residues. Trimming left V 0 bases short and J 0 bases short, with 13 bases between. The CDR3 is CASSLGLSESSYNSPLHF. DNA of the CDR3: TGTGCCAGCAGCTTGGGATTGAGTGAAAGCTCCTATAATTCACCCCTCCACTTT.

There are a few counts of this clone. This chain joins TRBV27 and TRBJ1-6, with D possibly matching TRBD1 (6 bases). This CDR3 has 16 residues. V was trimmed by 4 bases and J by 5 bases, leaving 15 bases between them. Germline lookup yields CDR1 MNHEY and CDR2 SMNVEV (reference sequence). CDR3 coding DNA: TGTGCCAGCAGTTACGTACAGGGCGGCCATAATTCACCCCTCCACTTT. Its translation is CASSYVQGGHNSPLHF.

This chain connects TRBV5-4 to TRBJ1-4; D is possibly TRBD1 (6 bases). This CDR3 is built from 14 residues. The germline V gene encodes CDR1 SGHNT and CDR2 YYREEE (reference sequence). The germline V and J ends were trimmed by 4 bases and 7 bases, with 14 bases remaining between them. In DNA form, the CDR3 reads TGTGCCAGCAGCCCAACAGGGTCGGGTGAAAAACTGTTTTTT. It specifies CASSPTGSGEKLFF.

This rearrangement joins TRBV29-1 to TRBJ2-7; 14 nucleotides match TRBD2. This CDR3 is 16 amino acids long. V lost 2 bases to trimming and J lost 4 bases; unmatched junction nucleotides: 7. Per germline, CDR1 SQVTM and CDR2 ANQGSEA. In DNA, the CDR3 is TGCAGCGTTGAAAAGGGACTAGCGGGAGTGGGATACGAGCAGTACTTC. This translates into CSVEKGLAGVGYEQYF.

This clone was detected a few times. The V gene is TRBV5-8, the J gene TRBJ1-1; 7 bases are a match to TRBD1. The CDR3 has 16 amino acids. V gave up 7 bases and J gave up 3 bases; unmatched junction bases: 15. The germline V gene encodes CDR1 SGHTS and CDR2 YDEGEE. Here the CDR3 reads CASLIWTVQGDTEAFF. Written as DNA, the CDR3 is TGTGCCAGCCTCATCTGGACGGTCCAGGGGGACACTGAAGCTTTCTTT. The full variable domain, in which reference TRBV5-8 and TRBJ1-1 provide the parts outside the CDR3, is EAGVTQSPTHLIKTRGQQATLRCSPISGHTSVYWYQQALGLGLQFLLWYDEGEERNRGNFPPRFSGRQFPNYSSELNVNALELEDSALYLCASLIWTVQGDTEAFFGQGTRLTVV.

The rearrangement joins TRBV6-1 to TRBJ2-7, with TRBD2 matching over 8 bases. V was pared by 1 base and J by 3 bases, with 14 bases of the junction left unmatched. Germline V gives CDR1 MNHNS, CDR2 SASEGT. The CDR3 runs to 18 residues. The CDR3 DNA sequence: TGTGCCAGCAGTGAAGAAGGGGGGACCGGGACTAGTTTCTACGAGCAGTACTTC. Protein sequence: CASSEEGGTGTSFYEQYF.

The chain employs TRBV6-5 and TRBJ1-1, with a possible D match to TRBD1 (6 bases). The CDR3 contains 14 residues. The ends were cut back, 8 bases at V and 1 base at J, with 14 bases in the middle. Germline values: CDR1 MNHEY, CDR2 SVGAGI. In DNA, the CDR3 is TGTGCCAGCGAAAAGACAGGATGGAACACTGAAGCTTTCTTT. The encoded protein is CASEKTGWNTEAFF.

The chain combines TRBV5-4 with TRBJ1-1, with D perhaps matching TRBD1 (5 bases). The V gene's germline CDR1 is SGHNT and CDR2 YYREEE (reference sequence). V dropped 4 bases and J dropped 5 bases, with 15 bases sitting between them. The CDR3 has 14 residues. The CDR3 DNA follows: TGTGCCAGCAGCCTAAGGTACGGGGGGACTGAAGCTTTCTTT. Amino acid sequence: CASSLRYGGTEAFF.